This T cell receptor (beta chain) was identified in a study of blood T cell repertoires in COVID-19. Whole-study context: COVID-19 samples from acute and convalescent phases originated in the United States, Italy and Spain. Sources were T cells, B-cell-depleted T cells, or PBMCs; the material itself was cDNA or gDNA.

Germline V gene data show CDR1 as MDHEN and CDR2 as SYDVKM. This CDR3 contains 16 residues. Trimming stripped 3 bases from V and 8 bases from J, with 20 bases between. Original handling: By means of reference gene primer amplification, nucleated cell counts were estimated. This table comes from immunoSEQ multiplex PCR, and its TCRdb copy is limited to in-frame clones, with some not included. V, J and clone size were drawn from that table, and D and trimming were deduced from the DNA. The table records a few hundred thousand clones, approximately 88% of them present only once. The chain carries TRBV28 and TRBJ2-1; no reliable D call. The sample was peripheral blood. This TCR was sampled from a middle-aged man with acute or convalescent COVID-19. For the CDR3, the DNA is TGTGCCAGCAGTTTGACACTTTACACAATCGACGATGAGCAGTTCTTC. It translates to CASSLTLYTIDDEQFF. The complete variable domain, with remaining parts taken from reference TRBV28 and TRBJ2-1, reads DVKVTQSSRYLVKRTGEKVFLECVQDMDHENMFWYRQDPGLGLRLIYFSYDVKMKEKGDIPEGYSVSREKKERFSLILESASTNQTSMYLCASSLTLYTIDDEQFFGPGTRLTVL.